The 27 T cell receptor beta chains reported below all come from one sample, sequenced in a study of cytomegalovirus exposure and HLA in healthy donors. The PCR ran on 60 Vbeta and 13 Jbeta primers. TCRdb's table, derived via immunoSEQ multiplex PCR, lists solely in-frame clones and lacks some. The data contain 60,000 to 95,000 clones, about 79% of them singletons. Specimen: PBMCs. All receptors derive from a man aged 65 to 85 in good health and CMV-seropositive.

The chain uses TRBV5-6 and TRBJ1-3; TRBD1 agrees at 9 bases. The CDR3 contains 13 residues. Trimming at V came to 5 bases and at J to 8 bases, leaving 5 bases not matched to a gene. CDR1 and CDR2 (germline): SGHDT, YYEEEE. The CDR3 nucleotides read TGTGCCAGCAGTCGGACAGGGGTGTACACCATATATTTT. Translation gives CASSRTGVYTIYF.

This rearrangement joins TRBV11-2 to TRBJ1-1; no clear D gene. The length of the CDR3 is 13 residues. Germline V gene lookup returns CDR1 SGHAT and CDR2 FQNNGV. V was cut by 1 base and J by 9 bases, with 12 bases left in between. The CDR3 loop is CASSLGFSGKAFF. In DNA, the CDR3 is TGTGCCAGCAGCTTAGGATTCTCCGGGAAAGCTTTCTTT.

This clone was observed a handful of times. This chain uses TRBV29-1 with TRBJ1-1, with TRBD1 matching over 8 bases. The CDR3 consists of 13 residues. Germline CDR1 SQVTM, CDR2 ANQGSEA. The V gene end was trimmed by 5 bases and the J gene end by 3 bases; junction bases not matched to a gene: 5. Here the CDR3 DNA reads TGCAGCGTTTCCCCACAGGGGGACACTGAAGCTTTCTTT. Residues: CSVSPQGDTEAFF.

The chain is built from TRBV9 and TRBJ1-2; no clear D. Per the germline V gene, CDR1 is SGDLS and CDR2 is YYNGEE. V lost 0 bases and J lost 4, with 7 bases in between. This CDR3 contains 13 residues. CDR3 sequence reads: CASSVGAGYGYTF. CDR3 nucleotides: TGTGCCAGCAGCGTAGGGGCAGGCTATGGCTACACCTTC.

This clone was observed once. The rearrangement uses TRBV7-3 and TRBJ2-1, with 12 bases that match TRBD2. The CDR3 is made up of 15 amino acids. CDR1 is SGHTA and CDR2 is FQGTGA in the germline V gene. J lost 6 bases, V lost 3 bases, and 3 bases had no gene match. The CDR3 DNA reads TGTGCCAGCAGCTTCTCTAGCGGGAGGGCCAATGAGCAGTTCTTC. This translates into CASSFSSGRANEQFF. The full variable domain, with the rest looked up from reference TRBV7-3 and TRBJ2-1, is GAGVSQTPSNKVTEKGKYVELRCDPISGHTALYWYRQSLGQGPEFLIYFQGTGAADDSGLPNDRFFAVRPEGSVSTLKIQRTERGDSAVYLCASSFSSGRANEQFFGPGTRLTVL.

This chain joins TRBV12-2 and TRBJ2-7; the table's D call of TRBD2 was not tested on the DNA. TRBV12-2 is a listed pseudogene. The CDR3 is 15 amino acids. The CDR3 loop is CASRTGGTSPYEQYF. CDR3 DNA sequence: TGTGCAAGTCGCACAGGCGGGACTAGCCCCTACGAGCAGTACTTC.

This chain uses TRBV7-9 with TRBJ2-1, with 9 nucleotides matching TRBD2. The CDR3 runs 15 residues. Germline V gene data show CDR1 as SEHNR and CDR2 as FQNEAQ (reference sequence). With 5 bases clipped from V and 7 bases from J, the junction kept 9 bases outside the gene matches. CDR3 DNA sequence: TGTGCCAGCAGCATCGCCCTAGCGGGAATAAATGAGCAGTTCTTC. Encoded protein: CASSIALAGINEQFF.

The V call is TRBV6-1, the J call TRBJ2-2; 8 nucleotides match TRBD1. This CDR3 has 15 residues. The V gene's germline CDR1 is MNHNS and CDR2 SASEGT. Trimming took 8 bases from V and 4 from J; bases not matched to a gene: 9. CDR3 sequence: CASASRGRATGELFF. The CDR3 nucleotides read TGTGCCAGCGCTTCCAGGGGGCGCGCCACCGGGGAGCTGTTTTTT.

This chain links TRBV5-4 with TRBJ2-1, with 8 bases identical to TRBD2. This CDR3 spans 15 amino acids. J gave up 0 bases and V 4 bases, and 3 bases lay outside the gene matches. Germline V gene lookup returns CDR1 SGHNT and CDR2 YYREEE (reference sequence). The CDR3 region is CASSQGLGSYNEQFF. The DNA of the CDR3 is TGTGCCAGCAGCCAGGGACTAGGCTCCTACAATGAGCAGTTCTTC.

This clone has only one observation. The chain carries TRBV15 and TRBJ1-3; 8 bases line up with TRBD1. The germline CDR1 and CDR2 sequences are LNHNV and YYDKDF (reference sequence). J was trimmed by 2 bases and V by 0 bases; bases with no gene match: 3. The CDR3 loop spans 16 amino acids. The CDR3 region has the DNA TGTGCCACCAGCAGAGACCCAGGGGGCCCTGGAAACACCATATATTTT. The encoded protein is CATSRDPGGPGNTIYF.

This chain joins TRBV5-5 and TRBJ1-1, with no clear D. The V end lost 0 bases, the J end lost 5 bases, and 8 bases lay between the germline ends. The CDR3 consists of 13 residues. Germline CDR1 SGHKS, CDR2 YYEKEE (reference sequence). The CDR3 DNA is TGTGCCAGCAGCTTGGGAGGTTTGACTGAAGCTTTCTTT. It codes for CASSLGGLTEAFF.

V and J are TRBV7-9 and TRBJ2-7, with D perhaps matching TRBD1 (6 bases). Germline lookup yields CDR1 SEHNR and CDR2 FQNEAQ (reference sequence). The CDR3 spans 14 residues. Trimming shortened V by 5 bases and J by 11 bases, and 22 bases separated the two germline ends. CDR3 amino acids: CASSPQGGSNWKYF. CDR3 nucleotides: TGTGCCAGCAGCCCACAGGGTGGGTCGAATTGGAAGTACTTC.

In nucleotides, the CDR3 is TGTGCCAGCAGTTACTCGAAGTGGGGAGGGGAAACTGAAGCTTTCTTT. It is translated as CASSYSKWGGETEAFF. This sequence joins TRBV6-5 and TRBJ1-1; perhaps TRBD1 as D (5 bases). The CDR3 loop spans 16 amino acids. From germline, CDR1 is MNHEY and CDR2 SVGAGI. V was clipped by 0 bases and J by 5 bases, with 16 bases between them.

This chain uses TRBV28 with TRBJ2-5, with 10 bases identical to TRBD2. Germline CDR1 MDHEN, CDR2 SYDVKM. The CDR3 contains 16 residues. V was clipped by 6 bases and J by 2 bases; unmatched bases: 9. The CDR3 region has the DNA TGTGCCAGCAGGGAGTGGGTAGCGGGAGGTCAAGAGACCCAGTACTTC. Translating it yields CASREWVAGGQETQYF.

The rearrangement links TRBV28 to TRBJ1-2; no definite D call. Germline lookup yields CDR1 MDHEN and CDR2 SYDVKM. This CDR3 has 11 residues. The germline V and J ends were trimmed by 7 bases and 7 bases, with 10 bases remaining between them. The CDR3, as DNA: TGTGCCAGCACCATCGAGGGTGGCTACACCTTC. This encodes CASTIEGGYTF.

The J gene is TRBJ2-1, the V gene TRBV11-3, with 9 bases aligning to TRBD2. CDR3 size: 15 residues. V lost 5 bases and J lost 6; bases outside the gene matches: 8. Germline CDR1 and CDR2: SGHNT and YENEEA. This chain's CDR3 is CASSRQGLASNEQFF. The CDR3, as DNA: TGTGCCAGCAGCAGACAGGGACTAGCTTCCAATGAGCAGTTCTTC.

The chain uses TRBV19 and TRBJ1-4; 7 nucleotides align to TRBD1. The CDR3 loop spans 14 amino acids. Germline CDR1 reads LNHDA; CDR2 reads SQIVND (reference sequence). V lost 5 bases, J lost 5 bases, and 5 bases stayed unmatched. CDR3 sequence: CASSPGQKNEKLFF. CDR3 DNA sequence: TGTGCCAGTAGTCCGGGACAGAAAAATGAAAAACTGTTTTTT.

CDR3 in DNA: TGTGCCAGCATCCCACTAGCGGGAGCGGGTGAGCAGTACTTC. It specifies CASIPLAGAGEQYF. The chain recombines TRBV2 with TRBJ2-7, with TRBD2 matching over 11 bases. This CDR3 has 14 residues. V lost 7 bases, J lost 7 bases, and 9 bases stayed unmatched. Germline V gene lookup returns CDR1 SNHLY and CDR2 FYNNEI. Filled out from reference TRBV2 and TRBJ2-7, the complete variable domain reads EPEVTQTPSHQVTQMGQEVILRCVPISNHLYFYWYRQILGQKVEFLVSFYNNEISEKSEIFDDQFSVERPDGSNFTLKIRSTKLEDSAMYFCASIPLAGAGEQYFGPGTRLTVT.

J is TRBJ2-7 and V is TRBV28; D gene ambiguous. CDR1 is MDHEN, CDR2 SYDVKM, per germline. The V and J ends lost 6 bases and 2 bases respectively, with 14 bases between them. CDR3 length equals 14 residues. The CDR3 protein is CASSPPTAAYEQYF. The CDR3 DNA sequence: TGTGCCAGCAGCCCTCCGACTGCAGCCTACGAGCAGTACTTC. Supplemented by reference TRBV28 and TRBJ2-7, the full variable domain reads DVKVTQSSRYLVKRTGEKVFLECVQDMDHENMFWYRQDPGLGLRLIYFSYDVKMKEKGDIPEGYSVSREKKERFSLILESASTNQTSMYLCASSPPTAAYEQYFGPGTRLTVT.

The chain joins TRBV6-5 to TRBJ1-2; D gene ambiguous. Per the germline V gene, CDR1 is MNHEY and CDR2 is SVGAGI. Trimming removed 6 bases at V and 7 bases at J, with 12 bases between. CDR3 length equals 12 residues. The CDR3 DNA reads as TGTGCCAGCAGAGACGGGTTCTTTGGCTACACCTTC. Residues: CASRDGFFGYTF.

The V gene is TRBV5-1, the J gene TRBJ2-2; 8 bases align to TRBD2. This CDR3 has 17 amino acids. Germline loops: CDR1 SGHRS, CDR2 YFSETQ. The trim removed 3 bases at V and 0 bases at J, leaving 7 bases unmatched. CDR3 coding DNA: TGCGCCAGCAGCTGGGGACCGGGACTAGCGAACACCGGGGAGCTGTTTTTT. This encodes CASSWGPGLANTGELFF.

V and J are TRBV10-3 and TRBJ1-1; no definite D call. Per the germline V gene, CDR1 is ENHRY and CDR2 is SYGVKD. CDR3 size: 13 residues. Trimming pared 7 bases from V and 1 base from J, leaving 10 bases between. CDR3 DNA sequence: TGTGCCATCACCCCGGGTGAGAACACTGAAGCTTTCTTT. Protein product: CAITPGENTEAFF.

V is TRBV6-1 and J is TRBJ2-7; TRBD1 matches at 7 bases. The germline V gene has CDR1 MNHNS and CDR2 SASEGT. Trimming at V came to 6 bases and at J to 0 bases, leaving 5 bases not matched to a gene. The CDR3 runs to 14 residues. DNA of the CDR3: TGTGCCAGCAGAGGACAGGTTGACTCCTACGAGCAGTACTTC. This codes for CASRGQVDSYEQYF.

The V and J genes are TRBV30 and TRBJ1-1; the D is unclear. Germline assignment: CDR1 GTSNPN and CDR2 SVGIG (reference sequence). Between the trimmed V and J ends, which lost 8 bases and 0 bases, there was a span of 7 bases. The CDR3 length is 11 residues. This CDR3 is CALSLNTEAFF. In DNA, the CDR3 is TGTGCCCTATCCCTGAACACTGAAGCTTTCTTT.

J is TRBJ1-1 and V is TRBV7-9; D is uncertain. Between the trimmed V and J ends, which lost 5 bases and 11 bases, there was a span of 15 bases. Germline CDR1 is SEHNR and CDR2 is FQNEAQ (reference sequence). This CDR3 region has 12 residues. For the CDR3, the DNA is TGTGCCAGCAGCCCCGAAGCTCCGGGGGCTTTCTTT. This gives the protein CASSPEAPGAFF.

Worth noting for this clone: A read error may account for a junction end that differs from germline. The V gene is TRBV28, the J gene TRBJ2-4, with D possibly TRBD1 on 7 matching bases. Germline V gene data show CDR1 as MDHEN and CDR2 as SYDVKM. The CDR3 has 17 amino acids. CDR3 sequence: CATSSLTGTLAKNIQYF. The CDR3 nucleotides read TGTGCCACCAGTTCCCTGACAGGGACTTTAGCCAAAAACATTCAGTACTTC.

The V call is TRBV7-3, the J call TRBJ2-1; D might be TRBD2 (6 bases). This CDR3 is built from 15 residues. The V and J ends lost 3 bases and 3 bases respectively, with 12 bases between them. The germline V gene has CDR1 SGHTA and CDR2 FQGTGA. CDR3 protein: CASSLSSGVYNEQFF. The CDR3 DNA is TGTGCCAGCAGCTTGTCCTCGGGAGTCTACAATGAGCAGTTCTTC. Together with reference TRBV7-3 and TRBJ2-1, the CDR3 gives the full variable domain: GAGVSQTPSNKVTEKGKYVELRCDPISGHTALYWYRQSLGQGPEFLIYFQGTGAADDSGLPNDRFFAVRPEGSVSTLKIQRTERGDSAVYLCASSLSSGVYNEQFFGPGTRLTVL.